The 19 T cell receptor beta chains reported below all come from one sample, sequenced in a study of healthy donors' naive CD4 and CD8 T cells. TCR libraries were built from about 500 ng of total RNA by linear amplification. Via MiXCR, TCRdb re-called the reads, giving one row per CDR3 protein. The sample has approximately 200,000 distinct CDR3 sequences; 74% are singletons. Specimen: naive CD4+ and CD8+ T cells sorted from blood, pooled from several donors. These receptors all come from a pool of human donors in good health; the sample pools cells from several healthy donors.

This clonotype occurred a few times. The chain joins TRBV5-6 to TRBJ2-1, with D tentatively TRBD2 (7 bases). The V gene lost 4 bases and the J gene lost 3 bases, with 17 bases spanning the gap. The germline V gene encodes CDR1 SGHDT and CDR2 YYEEEE. The CDR3 runs 16 residues. The CDR3 nucleotides read TGTGCCAGCAGCCGGGGGGCCAACGCGATCTACAATGAGCAGTTCTTC. Translating it yields CASSRGANAIYNEQFF.

The rearrangement uses TRBV19 and TRBJ1-2; the match to TRBD1 covers 8 bases. V gave up 6 bases and J gave up 4 bases; unmatched junction bases: 4. In germline, CDR1 is LNHDA, CDR2 SQIVND (reference sequence). The CDR3 extends over 13 amino acids. The CDR3 sequence is CASRPDRGYGYTF. In DNA form, the CDR3 reads TGTGCCAGTAGACCTGACAGGGGCTATGGCTACACCTTC.

This chain uses TRBV27 with TRBJ2-7; TRBD1 matches 9 bases. Germline values: CDR1 MNHEY, CDR2 SMNVEV (reference sequence). V trimming: 6 bases; J trimming: 0 bases; junction bases outside the gene matches: 3. CDR3 length equals 14 residues. Here the CDR3 reads CASRLTGGSYEQYF. CDR3 DNA sequence: TGTGCCAGCAGACTGACAGGGGGCTCCTACGAGCAGTACTTC.

In this sample, this clonotype turned up a few times. The chain recombines TRBV27 with TRBJ2-1; D is perhaps TRBD1 (6 bases). The J call may be in error: the DNA end matches TRBJ2-5 better. CDR1 is MNHEY and CDR2 is SMNVEV in the germline V gene (reference sequence). The CDR3 is made up of 18 amino acids. CDR3 protein: CASSLSSRVVGGVETQYF. CDR3 DNA: TGTGCCAGCAGTTTATCGTCTCGCGTGGTTGGGGGCGTAGAGACCCAGTACTTC.

The J gene is TRBJ2-1, the V gene TRBV12-3 or TRBV12-4; 10 nucleotides line up with TRBD2. V shed 6 bases and J 4 bases; nucleotides not matched to a gene: 6. The CDR3 extends over 15 amino acids. CDR3 protein: CASRQTSGRYNEQFF. DNA for the CDR3: TGTGCCAGCAGACAGACTAGCGGGCGGTACAATGAGCAGTTCTTC.

The chain carries TRBV5-1 and TRBJ1-4; no definite D call. The germline gives CDR1 SGHRS, CDR2 YFSETQ. V lost 7 bases and J lost 9, with 19 bases in between. The CDR3 runs 14 residues. CDR3 nucleotide sequence: TGCGCCAGCGCTGAGGACGGAGGGTCGAAAAAACTGTTTTTT. It specifies CASAEDGGSKKLFF.

Written as DNA, the CDR3 is TGTGCCAGCAGTTCGGACAGGGGGCGAAACGGGGAGCTGTTTTTT. Translation: CASSSDRGRNGELFF. The chain is built from TRBV6-5 and TRBJ2-2; TRBD1 matches at 11 bases. V lost 4 bases and J lost 7; bases outside the gene matches: 5. The CDR3 covers 15 residues. Germline V gives CDR1 MNHEY, CDR2 SVGAGI.

The chain couples TRBV6-5 to TRBJ1-5; D gene uncertain. Germline CDR1 is MNHEY and CDR2 is SVGAGI. The CDR3 extends over 13 amino acids. The V gene lost 2 bases and the J gene lost 3 bases, with 5 bases spanning the gap. Written as DNA, the CDR3 is TGTGCCAGCAGTTACGACGTCAATCAGCCCCAGCATTTT. It is translated as CASSYDVNQPQHF.

The chain uses TRBV11-2 and TRBJ2-7, with 8 bases lining up with TRBD1. Germline lookup yields CDR1 SGHAT and CDR2 FQNNGV. The ends lost 3 bases at V and 5 bases at J; junction bases unmatched: 6. The CDR3 spans 14 residues. CDR3 DNA: TGTGCCAGCAGCTTTGTGACAGGGGTCCACGAGCAGTACTTC. Translation gives CASSFVTGVHEQYF.

This rearrangement joins TRBV28 to TRBJ1-1; no definite D call. The CDR3 is 11 residues long. CDR1 is MDHEN and CDR2 is SYDVKM in the germline V gene. Trimming pared 4 bases from V and 7 bases from J, leaving 7 bases between. CDR3 coding DNA: TGTGCCAGCAGTTACGGTTATGAAGCTTTCTTT. This translates into CASSYGYEAFF.

This chain joins TRBV6-5 and TRBJ1-1, with 7 bases identical to TRBD1. J was trimmed by 2 bases and V by 6 bases; bases with no gene match: 12. Germline V gene data show CDR1 as MNHEY and CDR2 as SVGAGI. The CDR3 contains 16 residues. The CDR3 bases are TGTGCCAGCAGCCGACACCGGACAGGAAGAAACACTGAAGCTTTCTTT. Residues: CASSRHRTGRNTEAFF.

This rearrangement joins TRBV27 to TRBJ1-5; no clear D. Germline CDR1 MNHEY, CDR2 SMNVEV (reference sequence). This CDR3 spans 14 amino acids. V was trimmed by 0 bases and J by 7 bases, leaving 10 bases between them. Here the CDR3 DNA reads TGTGCCAGCAGTTTATCGAACAGTTTCCAGCCCCAGCATTTT. Its translation: CASSLSNSFQPQHF.

To note about this clonotype: A junction end diverges from the germline sequence, so it may reflect a read error. The CDR3 here is CASSKEKGAYELYF. The CDR3 DNA follows: TGTGCCAGCAGTAAGGAGAAAGGGGCCTACGAGCTGTACTTC. The chain combines TRBV2 with TRBJ2-7; D may be TRBD1 (5 bases). The CDR3 has 14 residues. CDR1 SNHLY and CDR2 FYNNEI come from the germline V gene.

This chain links TRBV19 with TRBJ1-1; D is possibly TRBD1 (5 bases). V was clipped by 2 bases and J by 4 bases, with 8 bases between them. Germline CDR1 LNHDA, CDR2 SQIVND (reference sequence). This CDR3 comprises 13 residues. CDR3 in amino acids: CASSISGITEAFF. The DNA of the CDR3 is TGTGCCAGTAGTATATCAGGGATCACTGAAGCTTTCTTT.

V and J are TRBV2 and TRBJ2-1; D is unclear. Germline-derived CDR1 and CDR2 are SNHLY and FYNNEI. Trimming removed 3 bases at V and 8 bases at J, with 5 bases between. The CDR3 extends over 11 amino acids. The CDR3 reads CASSDSYEQFF. For the CDR3, the DNA is TGTGCCAGCAGTGATAGTTATGAGCAGTTCTTC.

The rearrangement uses TRBV6-1 and TRBJ2-1, with D uncertain. Trimming pared 2 bases from V and 7 bases from J, leaving 6 bases between. Germline V CDR1 and CDR2: MNHNS, SASEGT. The CDR3 length is 12 residues. The CDR3 protein is CASSEHGNEQFF. Written as DNA, the CDR3 is TGTGCCAGCAGTGAACACGGGAATGAGCAGTTCTTC.

The chain uses TRBV12-3 or TRBV12-4 and TRBJ1-5; perhaps TRBD1 as D (6 bases). CDR3 length: 15 residues. V lost 2 bases to trimming and J lost 3 bases, with 11 bases between them. CDR3 nucleotide sequence: TGTGCCAGCAGTTTAAACACAGGGCCCAATCAGCCCCAGCATTTT. Translating gives CASSLNTGPNQPQHF.

The chain uses TRBV5-8 and TRBJ2-7; D is unresolved. The CDR3 is 12 amino acids. V shed 5 bases and J shed 1 base, with 7 bases lying between them. The germline V gene encodes CDR1 SGHTS and CDR2 YDEGEE. The CDR3 region is CASRPASYEQYF. CDR3 DNA: TGTGCCAGCAGACCCGCTTCCTACGAGCAGTACTTC.

V gene TRBV6-5 combines with J gene TRBJ1-4, with TRBD1 matching over 7 bases. Germline V gene data show CDR1 as MNHEY and CDR2 as SVGAGI. The V segment lost 6 bases and the J segment 2 bases; nucleotides outside the gene matches: 3. The CDR3 sequence is 14 residues long. CDR3 sequence: CASSGTATNEKLFF. CDR3 coding DNA: TGTGCCAGCAGCGGGACAGCCACTAATGAAAAACTGTTTTTT.